This TCR beta chain was sequenced during a study of radiation and T cells in renal cell carcinoma. As to time point: baseline pretreatment blood. Treatment defined: 15 Gy SBRT to primary tumor, nephrectomy 4 weeks later. V was clipped by 0 bases and J by 4 bases, with 7 bases between them. Germline V gene data show CDR1 as SGDLS and CDR2 as YYNGEE. The CDR3 sequence is 13 residues long. Sequencing was performed with immunoSEQ multiplex PCR; in TCRdb, only in-frame clones are kept and a portion is missing. The sample lists tens of thousands of clones; approximately 84% were seen once. This sequence originates from a man in his 60s with renal cell carcinoma. V usage is TRBV9 and J usage is TRBJ1-1; D remains unclear. Sequencing was performed on blood, taken from a patient whose treatment included radiotherapy and nephrectomy. The CDR3 reads CASSVGVLTEAFF. CDR3 DNA sequence: TGTGCCAGCAGCGTAGGGGTGCTCACTGAAGCTTTCTTT.